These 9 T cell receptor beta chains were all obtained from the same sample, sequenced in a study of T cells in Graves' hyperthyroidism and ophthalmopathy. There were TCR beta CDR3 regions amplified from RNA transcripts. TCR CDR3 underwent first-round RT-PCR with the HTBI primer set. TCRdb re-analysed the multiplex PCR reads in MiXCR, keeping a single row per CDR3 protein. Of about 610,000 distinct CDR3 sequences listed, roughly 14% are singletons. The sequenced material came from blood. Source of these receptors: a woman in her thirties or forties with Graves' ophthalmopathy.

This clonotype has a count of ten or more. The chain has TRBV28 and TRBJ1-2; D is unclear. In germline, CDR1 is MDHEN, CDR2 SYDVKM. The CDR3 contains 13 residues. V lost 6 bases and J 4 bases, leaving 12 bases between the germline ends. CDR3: CASRLVGSYGYTF. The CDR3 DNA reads TGTGCCAGCAGGCTCGTGGGGTCCTATGGCTACACCTTC.

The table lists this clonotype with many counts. CDR3: CATSRSVGGYTF. CDR3 DNA: TGTGCCACCAGCCGTTCAGTGGGGGGCTACACCTTC. The J gene is TRBJ1-2, the V gene TRBV15; no clear D gene. Trimming cost V 5 bases and J 8 bases, with 12 bases left between them. This CDR3 has 12 residues. CDR1 and CDR2 from the germline V gene are LNHNV and YYDKDF (reference sequence).

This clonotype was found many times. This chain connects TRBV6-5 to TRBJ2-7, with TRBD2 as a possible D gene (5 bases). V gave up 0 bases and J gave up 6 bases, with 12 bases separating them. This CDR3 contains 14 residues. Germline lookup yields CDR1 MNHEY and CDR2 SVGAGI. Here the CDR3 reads CASSYSTRVGEQYF. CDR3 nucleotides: TGTGCCAGCAGTTACTCGACGCGGGTAGGCGAGCAGTACTTC.

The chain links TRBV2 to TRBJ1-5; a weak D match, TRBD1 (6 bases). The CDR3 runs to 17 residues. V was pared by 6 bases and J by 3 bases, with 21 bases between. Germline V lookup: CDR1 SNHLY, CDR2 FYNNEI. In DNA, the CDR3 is TGTGCCAGCAGAGGTACGACAGGTTCGCACTCCAATCAGCCCCAGCATTTT. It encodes CASRGTTGSHSNQPQHF.

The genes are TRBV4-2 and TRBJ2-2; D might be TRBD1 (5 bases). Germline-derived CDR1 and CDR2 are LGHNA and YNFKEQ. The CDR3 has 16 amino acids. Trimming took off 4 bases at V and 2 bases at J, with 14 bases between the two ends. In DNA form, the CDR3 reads TGTGCCAGCAGCCGGCACCGACAGACCAACACCGGGGAGCTGTTTTTT. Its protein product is CASSRHRQTNTGELFF.

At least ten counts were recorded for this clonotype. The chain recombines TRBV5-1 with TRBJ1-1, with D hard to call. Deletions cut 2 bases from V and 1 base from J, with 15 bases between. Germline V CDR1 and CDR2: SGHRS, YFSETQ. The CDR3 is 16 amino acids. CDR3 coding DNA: TGCGCCAGCAGCTTCCGTCTAATGGATTCGAACACTGAAGCTTTCTTT. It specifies CASSFRLMDSNTEAFF.

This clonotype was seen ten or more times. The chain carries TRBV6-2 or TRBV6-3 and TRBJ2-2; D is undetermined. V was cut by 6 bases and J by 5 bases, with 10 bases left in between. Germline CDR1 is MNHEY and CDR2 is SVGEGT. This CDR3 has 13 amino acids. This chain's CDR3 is CASSPIQTGELFF. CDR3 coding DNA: TGTGCCAGCAGCCCGATCCAAACCGGGGAGCTGTTTTTT.

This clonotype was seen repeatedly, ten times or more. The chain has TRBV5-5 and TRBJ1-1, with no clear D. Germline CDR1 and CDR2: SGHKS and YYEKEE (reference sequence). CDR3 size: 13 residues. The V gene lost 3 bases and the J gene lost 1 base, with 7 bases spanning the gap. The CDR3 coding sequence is TGTGCCAGCAGCTACAACAAGAACACTGAAGCTTTCTTT. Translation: CASSYNKNTEAFF.

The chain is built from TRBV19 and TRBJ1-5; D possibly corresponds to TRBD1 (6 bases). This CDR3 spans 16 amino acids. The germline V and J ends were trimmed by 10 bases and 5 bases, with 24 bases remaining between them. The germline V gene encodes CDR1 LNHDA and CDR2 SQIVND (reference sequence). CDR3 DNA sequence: TGTGCCACAATGGGGGGGGGCCCAATCGCCCATCAGCCCCAGCATTTT. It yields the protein CATMGGGPIAHQPQHF.